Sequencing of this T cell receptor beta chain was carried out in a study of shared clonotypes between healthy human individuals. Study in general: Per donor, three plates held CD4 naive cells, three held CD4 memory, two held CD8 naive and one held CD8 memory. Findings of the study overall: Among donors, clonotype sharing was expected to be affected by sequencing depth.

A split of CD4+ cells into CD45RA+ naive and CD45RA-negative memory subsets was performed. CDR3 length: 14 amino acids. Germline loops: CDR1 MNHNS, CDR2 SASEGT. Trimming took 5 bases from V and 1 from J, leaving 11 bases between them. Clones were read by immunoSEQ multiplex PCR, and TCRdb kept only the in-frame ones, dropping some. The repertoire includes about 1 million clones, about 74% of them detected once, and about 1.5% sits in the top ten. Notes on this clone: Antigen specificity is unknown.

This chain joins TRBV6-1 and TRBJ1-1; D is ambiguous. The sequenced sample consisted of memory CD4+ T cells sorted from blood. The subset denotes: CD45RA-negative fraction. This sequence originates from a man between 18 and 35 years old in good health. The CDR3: CASSRLVGNTEAFF. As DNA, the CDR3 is TGTGCCAGCAGTCGACTCGTGGGGAACACTGAAGCTTTCTTT.